Sequencing of this T cell receptor (beta chain) was carried out in a study of post-analysis software for immune sequencing data. Study results and limitations: A handful of TRBV segments appeared more often in patients than in controls, and TRBV5-6, TRBV5-1 and TRBV20-1 were among these.

A few counts support this clonotype. What it binds is not known. The TCR beta cDNA libraries contained unique molecular identifiers. Each CDR3 protein is one row after TCRdb ran MiXCR on the PCR reads. The table lists under 650,000 distinct CDR3 sequences, roughly 45% of them singletons. The CDR3 has 14 residues. V was trimmed by 2 bases and J by 1 base, leaving 8 bases between them. Specimen: blood. V is TRBV12-3 or TRBV12-4 and J is TRBJ1-1, with D tentatively TRBD1 (5 bases). The source of this sequence is a girl aged 10-17 years with multiple sclerosis. Here the CDR3 DNA reads TGTGCCAGCAGTTTAAGGGGCGCGAACACTGAAGCTTTCTTT. It is translated as CASSLRGANTEAFF.